This T cell receptor (beta chain) was profiled in a study of cytomegalovirus exposure and HLA in healthy donors. Study observations and caveats: Follow-up analysis later connected one missense variant in DCLRE1C with trimming of TCR beta V- and J-genes. Later analysis showed TCR association rates varying by HLA locus, highest for DRB1 and lowest for HLA-C. In a later analysis, an Asian-associated ancestry cluster reportedly showed fewer N-insertions than the roughly 700-donor mean.

60 Vbeta and 13 Jbeta primers were used in PCR. TCRdb's copy holds only in-frame clones and misses some; the assay was immunoSEQ multiplex PCR. Of roughly 100,000 clones in the sample, 82% were seen once. The CDR3 runs to 14 residues. Germline CDR1 SGHKS, CDR2 YYEKEE (reference sequence). The V gene lost 1 base and the J gene lost 1 base, with 8 bases spanning the gap. This clone has only one observation. Its antigen is not known. Sequencing input: PBMCs. The chain is built from TRBV5-5 and TRBJ1-1; TRBD1 is a possible D gene (6 bases). This receptor was taken from a man in his forties or fifties in good health and CMV-seronegative. The CDR3 DNA is TGTGCCAGCAGCTTGCAGGGGAGGAACACTGAAGCTTTCTTT. Its translation is CASSLQGRNTEAFF. Full variable domain (outside the CDR3, taken from reference TRBV5-5 and TRBJ1-1): DAGVTQSPTHLIKTRGQQVTLRCSPISGHKSVSWYQQVLGQGPQFIFQYYEKEERGRGNFPDRFSARQFPNYSSELNVNALLLGDSALYLCASSLQGRNTEAFFGQGTRLTVV.